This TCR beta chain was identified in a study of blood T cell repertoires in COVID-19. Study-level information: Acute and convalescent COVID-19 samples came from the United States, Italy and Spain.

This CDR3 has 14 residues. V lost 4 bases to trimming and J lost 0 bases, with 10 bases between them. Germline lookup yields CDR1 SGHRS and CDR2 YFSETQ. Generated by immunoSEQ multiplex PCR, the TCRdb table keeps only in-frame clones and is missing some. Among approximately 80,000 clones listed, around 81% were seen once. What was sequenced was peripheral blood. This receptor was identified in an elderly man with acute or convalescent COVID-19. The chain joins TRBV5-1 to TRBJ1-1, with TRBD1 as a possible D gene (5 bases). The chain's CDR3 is CASSRQTVNTEAFF. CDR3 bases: TGCGCCAGCAGCCGTCAGACAGTGAACACTGAAGCTTTCTTT.